The clone carrying this TCR beta chain was seen more than once but under ten times. What it binds is unknown. The time point was: pre-sensitization, week 0. Documented treatment: therapeutic diphenylcyclopropenone sensitization with weekly scalp DPC. This sample was included in a study of human T cells and chemical hapten exposure. Findings and caveats of the study: Among expanded TCRs, significantly more large CDR3 similarity clusters formed than among controls.

Germline CDR1 is SGDLS and CDR2 is YYNGEE. This CDR3 comprises 14 residues. V was trimmed by 2 bases and J by 0 bases, leaving 7 bases between them. In the library, unique molecular identifiers were attached to individual cDNA molecules. Original analysis: Counting gave a median of 95,638 TCRs per sample, with values ranging from roughly 20,000 to 750,000. TCRdb called the RACE reads again in MiXCR, with one record for every CDR3 protein. What appears here as the V and J calls and clone size reflects TCRdb's work, not the paper's. The sample shows 240,000 or so distinct CDR3 sequences, about 8.6% of them seen only once.

The sequences come from whole blood, collected in connection with sensitization to the hapten diphenylcyclopropenone (DPC). This TCR came from a woman in her forties with alopecia areata. Some clones in this sample may be carry-over from other donors' samples. The rearrangement uses TRBV9 and TRBJ2-3; D is possibly TRBD1 or TRBD2 (5 bases each). The CDR3 region is CASSVRDSTDTQYF. The CDR3 nucleotides read TGTGCCAGCAGCGTTCGGGACAGCACAGATACGCAGTATTTT.